This TCR beta chain was sequenced during a study of T cells in Graves' hyperthyroidism and ophthalmopathy. Patients were excluded for uncontrolled infection, other autoimmune disease, pregnancy or lactation. The CDR3 has 14 residues. Between the trimmed V and J ends, which lost 4 bases and 4 bases, there was a span of 11 bases. TCR beta CDR3 region amplification was performed from RNA transcripts. First-round RT-PCR targeting the TCR CDR3 was performed with the HTBI primer set. TCRdb redid the calling of the multiplex PCR reads with MiXCR, one entry per CDR3 protein. The sample contains about 640,000 distinct CDR3 sequences, about a fifth of which appear only once. This clonotype appeared many times.

V and J are TRBV12-3 or TRBV12-4 and TRBJ2-1, with D perhaps matching TRBD2 (5 bases). The sequenced sample consisted of blood. This TCR derives from a young man with Graves' ophthalmopathy. CDR3 residues: CASSWTAGYNEQFF. The CDR3, as DNA: TGTGCCAGCAGTTGGACGGCGGGTTACAATGAGCAGTTCTTC.